The rows below give T cell receptor beta chains drawn from one sample of a study of regulatory T cells in long-lasting Graves disease. TCRdb reanalysed the multiplex PCR reads using MiXCR and keeps one entry per CDR3 protein. Here the sample spans approximately 400,000 distinct CDR3 sequences, around 14% being singletons. A further study also used this sample, focusing on T cells in Graves' hyperthyroidism and ophthalmopathy.

This sample comprised peripheral blood mononuclear cells (PBMCs), obtained at new diagnosis, from a patient treated with antithyroid drugs. These receptor sequences come from a woman aged 25-40 years with Graves disease. Each CDR3 is given with its conserved first and last residue. D genes are given only for firm matches. Clone size is given for some rows only: seen once, a few or many times, or a class if the clone is expanded.

clone_size	j_call	d_call	v_call	cdr3_nt	cdr3_aa
many	TRBJ1-5	TRBD1	TRBV6-1	TGTGCCAGCAGCCCCTGGGCAGGGGGAGCTCAGCCCCAGCATTTT	CASSPWAGGAQPQHF
-	TRBJ2-5	-	TRBV7-8	TGTGCCAGCAGCTTAGTTCCGATGGCGGGGATCAGACAAGAGACCCAGTACTTC	CASSLVPMAGIRQETQYF
many	TRBJ2-3	-	TRBV10-3	TGTGCCATCAAGAACGCGGCGGGCCCCAGCACAGATACGCAGTATTTT	CAIKNAAGPSTDTQYF
many	TRBJ2-1	-	TRBV30	TGTGCCTGGAGTGTACTGGGCTGGGGCAATGAGCAGTTCTTC	CAWSVLGWGNEQFF
many	TRBJ1-3	-	TRBV28	TGTGCCAGCAATCCCCAGAGCTCTGGAAACACCATATATTTT	CASNPQSSGNTIYF
many	TRBJ1-5	TRBD1	TRBV27	TGTGCCAGCAGTCCCACCGGGACAGGGAATCAGCCCCAGCATTTT	CASSPTGTGNQPQHF
many	TRBJ2-2	TRBD2	TRBV5-1	TGTGCCAGCAGCTTAGGCCTAGCGGCTAACACCGGGGAGCTGTTTTTT	CASSLGLAANTGELFF
many	TRBJ2-7	TRBD1	TRBV7-9	TGTGCCAGCAGCTACTCGGGACAGGCATCCTACGAGCAGTACTTC	CASSYSGQASYEQYF
many	TRBJ2-7	TRBD2	TRBV10-2	TGCGCCAGCAGCCCACCGGGAGGCGGAGGGCAGTACTTC	CASSPPGGGGQYF
many	TRBJ2-2	-	TRBV12-3/TRBV12-4	TGTGCCAGCAGTTTGGAGGACGGGAGCTCGGGCACCGGGGAGCTGTTTTTT	CASSLEDGSSGTGELFF
many	TRBJ1-4	-	TRBV5-4	TGTGCCAGCAGCTTGAGAACGGGGCAGCGAGGCGAAAAACTGTTTTTT	CASSLRTGQRGEKLFF
-	TRBJ2-1	TRBD2	TRBV4-1	TGCGCCAGCAGCCAGCCGGGACTAGCGATTTCGAATGAGCAGTTCTTC	CASSQPGLAISNEQFF
-	TRBJ2-5	TRBD2	TRBV7-6	TGTGCCAGCAGCCCGGCGGGTAGCGGGAGTGGGACCCAGTACTTC	CASSPAGSGSGTQYF
-	TRBJ1-2	TRBD1	TRBV12-3/TRBV12-4	TGTGCCAGTCACGAGGGGGACAGGGGGCCTGGCTACACCTTC	CASHEGDRGPGYTF
-	TRBJ2-2	TRBD1	TRBV19	TGTGCCAGTAGTACATTGACAGGGTGGACCGGGGAGCTGTTTTTT	CASSTLTGWTGELFF
-	TRBJ2-7	-	TRBV5-4	TGTGCCAGCAGCTTGATTGGGGGCGCGGGCGAGCAGTACTTC	CASSLIGGAGEQYF
many	TRBJ2-1	-	TRBV28	TGTGCCAGCAGTTGGTTGTTTTCCCGGCCCCATGAGCAGTTCTTC	CASSWLFSRPHEQFF
many	TRBJ2-7	-	TRBV20-1	TGCAGTGCTAGCGGGACGCTCTACGAGCAGTACTTC	CSASGTLYEQYF
few	TRBJ2-7	-	TRBV25-1	TGTGCCAGCAGTGAACCTATAACGACAGACGAGCAGTACTTC	CASSEPITTDEQYF
-	TRBJ2-1	TRBD1	TRBV6-2/TRBV6-3	TGTGCCAGCAGGGTAACAGGGGGAAGGGAGCAGTTCTTC	CASRVTGGREQFF
-	TRBJ2-3	-	TRBV11-2	TGTGCCAGCGCCACCGGAGGTACGCAGTATTTT	CASATGGTQYF
few	TRBJ1-2	TRBD1	TRBV7-3	TGTGCCAGCAGCCCACACACAGGGGTGCTCGATGGCTACACCTTC	CASSPHTGVLDGYTF
many	TRBJ1-5	-	TRBV6-1	TGTGCCAGCAGTGAATTGGGCGATCAGCCCCAGCATTTT	CASSELGDQPQHF
-	TRBJ2-3	TRBD2	TRBV3-1	TGTGCCAGCAGCCCACTAGCGGGAGGTTTCCCCGCGGATACGCAGTATTTT	CASSPLAGGFPADTQYF
many	TRBJ1-5	TRBD1	TRBV3-1	TGTGCCAGCAGCCCTACAGGGGCCAATCAGCCCCAGCATTTT	CASSPTGANQPQHF
-	TRBJ2-7	TRBD2	TRBV5-1	TGCGCCAGCAGCCCCTCTAGCGGGAGTAGTGTGTACTCCTACGAGCAGTACTTC	CASSPSSGSSVYSYEQYF
few	TRBJ1-2	TRBD1	TRBV4-1	TGCGCCAGCAGCCAAGACGACAGGGGATATGGCTACACCTTC	CASSQDDRGYGYTF